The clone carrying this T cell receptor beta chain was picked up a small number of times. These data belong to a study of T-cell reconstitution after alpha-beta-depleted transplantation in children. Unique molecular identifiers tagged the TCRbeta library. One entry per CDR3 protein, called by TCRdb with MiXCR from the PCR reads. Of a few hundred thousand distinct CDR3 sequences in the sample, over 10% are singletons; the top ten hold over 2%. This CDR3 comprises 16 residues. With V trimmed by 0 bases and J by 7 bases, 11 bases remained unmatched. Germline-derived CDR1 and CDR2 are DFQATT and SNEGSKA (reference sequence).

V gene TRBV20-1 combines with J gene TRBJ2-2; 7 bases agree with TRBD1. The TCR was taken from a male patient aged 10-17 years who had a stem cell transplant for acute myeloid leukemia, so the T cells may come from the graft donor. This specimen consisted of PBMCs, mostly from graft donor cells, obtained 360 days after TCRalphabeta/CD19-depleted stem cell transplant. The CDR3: CSARDRETGFGGELFF. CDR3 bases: TGCAGTGCTAGAGATAGGGAGACAGGGTTCGGCGGGGAGCTGTTTTTT.